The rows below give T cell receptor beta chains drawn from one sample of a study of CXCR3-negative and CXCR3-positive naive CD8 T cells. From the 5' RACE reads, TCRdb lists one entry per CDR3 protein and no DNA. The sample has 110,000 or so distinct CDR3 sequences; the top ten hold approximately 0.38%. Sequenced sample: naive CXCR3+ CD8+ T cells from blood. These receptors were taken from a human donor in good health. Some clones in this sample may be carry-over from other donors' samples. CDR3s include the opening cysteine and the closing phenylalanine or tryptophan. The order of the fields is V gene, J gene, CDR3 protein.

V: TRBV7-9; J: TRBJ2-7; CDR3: CASSPGTGQDEQYF
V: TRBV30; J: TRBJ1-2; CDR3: CAWMSGFTGYTF
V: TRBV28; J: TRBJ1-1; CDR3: CASSTISTGMNTEAFF
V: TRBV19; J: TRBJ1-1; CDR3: CAVDRSPLNTEAFF
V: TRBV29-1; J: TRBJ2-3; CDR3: CSVEISGRVNTQYF
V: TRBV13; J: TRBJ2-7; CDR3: CASSQGQPYEQYF
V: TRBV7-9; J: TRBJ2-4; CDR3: CASSLADDQLAKNIQYF
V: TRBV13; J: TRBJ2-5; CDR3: CASKAGTGRKETQYF
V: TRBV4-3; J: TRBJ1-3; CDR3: CASSQGGTGGNTIYF
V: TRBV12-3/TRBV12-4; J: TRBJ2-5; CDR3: CASSFHSGLETQYF
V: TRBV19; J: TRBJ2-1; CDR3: CASSIFLGPQGDNEQFF
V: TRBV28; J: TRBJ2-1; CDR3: CASGLAGEPYNEQFF
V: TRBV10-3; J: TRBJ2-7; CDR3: CAISEPSGSDSYEQYF
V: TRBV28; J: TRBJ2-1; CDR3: CASSFLLGLQNEQFF
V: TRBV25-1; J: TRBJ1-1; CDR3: CASSGIGIYTEAFF
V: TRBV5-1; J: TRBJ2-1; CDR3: CASSSWTSGAYNEQFF
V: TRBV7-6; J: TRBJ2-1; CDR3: CASSPGASPYNEQFF
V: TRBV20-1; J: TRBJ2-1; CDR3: CSARDLVASTYNEQFF
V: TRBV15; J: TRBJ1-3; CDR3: CATSRANRNTIYF
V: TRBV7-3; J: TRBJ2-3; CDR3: CASSYLRQGRADTQYF
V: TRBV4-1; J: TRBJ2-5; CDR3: CASSQVLLVTETQYF
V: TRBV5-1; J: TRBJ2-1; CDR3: CASSPAGLAGYNEQFF
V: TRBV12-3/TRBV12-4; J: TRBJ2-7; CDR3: CASSLTRDRVYEQYF
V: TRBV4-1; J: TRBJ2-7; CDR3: CASSQDGTGRWDEQYF
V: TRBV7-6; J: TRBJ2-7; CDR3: CASSSRFYEQYF
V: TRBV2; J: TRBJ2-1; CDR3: CASSDQLAGMLYEQFF
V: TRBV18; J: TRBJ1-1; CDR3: CASSPPTGYTEAFF
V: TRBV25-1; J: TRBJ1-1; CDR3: CASSGGRGIAEAFF
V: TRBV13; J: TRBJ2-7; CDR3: CASRTGTAYEQYF
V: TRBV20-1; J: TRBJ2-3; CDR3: CSAPSPGELMTDTQYF
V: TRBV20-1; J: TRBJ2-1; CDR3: CSATISGGVWRSYNEQFF
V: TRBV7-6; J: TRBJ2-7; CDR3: CASSFADSPTYEQYF
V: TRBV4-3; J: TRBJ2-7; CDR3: CASSQGGRSYEQYF
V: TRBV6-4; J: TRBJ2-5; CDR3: CASSDEVGLAYQETQYF
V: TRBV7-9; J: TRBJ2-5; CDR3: CASSLLRTGLSTETQYF
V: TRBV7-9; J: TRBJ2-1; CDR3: CASSPNGGANNEQFF
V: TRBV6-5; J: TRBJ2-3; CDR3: CASSLRELGDTQYF
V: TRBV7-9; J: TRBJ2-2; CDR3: CASSLGGSRTGELFF
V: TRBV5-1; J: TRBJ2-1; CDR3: CASSATSGSIHEQFF
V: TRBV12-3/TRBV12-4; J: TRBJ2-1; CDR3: CATTRGGLGNEQFF
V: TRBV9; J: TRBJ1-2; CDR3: CASSAGRQDGYTF
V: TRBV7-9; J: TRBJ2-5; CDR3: CASSLAGRETQYF
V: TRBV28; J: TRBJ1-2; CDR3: CASSSQAVLYGYTF
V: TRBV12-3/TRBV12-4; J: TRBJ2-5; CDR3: CASSSSGGYQETQYF
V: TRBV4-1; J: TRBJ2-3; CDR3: CASSPTTNTDTQYF
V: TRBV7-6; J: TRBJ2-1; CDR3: CASSSGNSGGRYNEQFF
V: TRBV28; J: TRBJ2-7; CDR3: CASRSLLGSYEQYF
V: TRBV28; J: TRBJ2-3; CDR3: CASIPREGQILGADTQYF
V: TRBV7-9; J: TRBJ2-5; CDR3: CASSLRGRSDETQYF
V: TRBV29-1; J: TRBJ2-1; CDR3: CSVEDWDRRESGEQFF
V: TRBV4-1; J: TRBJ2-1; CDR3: CASSQERTSNEQFF
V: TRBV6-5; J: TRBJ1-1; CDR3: CASSYKFRGAPEAFF
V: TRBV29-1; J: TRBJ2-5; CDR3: CSVEIGTSGETQYF
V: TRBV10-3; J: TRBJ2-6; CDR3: CAISGDRGSGANVLTF
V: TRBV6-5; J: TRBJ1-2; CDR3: CASSYYQGQGDGYTF
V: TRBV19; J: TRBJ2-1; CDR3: CASSAGQGESYNEQFF
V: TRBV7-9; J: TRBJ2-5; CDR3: CASSEPGTEENQYF
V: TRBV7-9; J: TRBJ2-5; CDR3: CASSLTGGPSETQYF
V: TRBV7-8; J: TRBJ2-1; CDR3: CASSPRGGSYNEQFF
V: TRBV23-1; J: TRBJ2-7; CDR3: CASSFTVQGIPHEQYF